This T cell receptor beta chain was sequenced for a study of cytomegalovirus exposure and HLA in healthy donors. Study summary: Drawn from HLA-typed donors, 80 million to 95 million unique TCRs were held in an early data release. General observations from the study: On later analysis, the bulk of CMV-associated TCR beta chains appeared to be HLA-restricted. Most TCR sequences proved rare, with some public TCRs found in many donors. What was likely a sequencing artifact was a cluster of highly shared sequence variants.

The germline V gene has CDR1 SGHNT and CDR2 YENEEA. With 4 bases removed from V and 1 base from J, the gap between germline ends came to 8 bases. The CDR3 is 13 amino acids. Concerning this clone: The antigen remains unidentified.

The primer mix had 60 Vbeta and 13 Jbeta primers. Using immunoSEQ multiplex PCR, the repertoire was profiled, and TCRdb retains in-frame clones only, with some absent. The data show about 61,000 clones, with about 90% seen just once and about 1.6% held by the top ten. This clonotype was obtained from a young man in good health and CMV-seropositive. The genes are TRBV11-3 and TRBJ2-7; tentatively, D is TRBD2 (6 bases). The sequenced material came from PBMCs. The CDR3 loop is CASSSGLSYEQYF. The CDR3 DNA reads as TGTGCCAGCAGCTCGGGACTTTCCTACGAGCAGTACTTC. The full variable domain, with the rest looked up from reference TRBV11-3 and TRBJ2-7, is EAGVVQSPRYKIIEKKQPVAFWCNPISGHNTLYWYLQNLGQGPELLIRYENEEAVDDSQLPKDRFSAERLKGVDSTLKIQPAELGDSAVYLCASSSGLSYEQYFGPGTRLTVT.